One and the same sample provided the 20 T cell receptor beta chains below, sequenced in a study of T cell changes during pregnancy in multiple sclerosis. Method: immunoSEQ multiplex PCR; TCRdb's copy keeps in-frame clones and lacks some. The data show about 50,000 clones, about nine tenths seen once. The source material was CD8+ T cells from peripheral blood mononuclear cells, sampled after pregnancy. All receptors come from a female donor with multiple sclerosis, enrolled in a pregnancy study.

The chain carries TRBV29-1 and TRBJ2-1, with 8 bases identical to TRBD2. Germline V lookup: CDR1 SQVTM, CDR2 ANQGSEA. The V and J ends lost 2 bases and 5 bases, in that order; junction bases with no gene match: 8. The CDR3 consists of 15 residues. In nucleotides, the CDR3 is TGCAGCGTTGAAAAGTTAGTTAGCGGGGACAATGAGCAGTTCTTC. Protein product: CSVEKLVSGDNEQFF.

The rearrangement joins TRBV9 to TRBJ2-5, with a tentative D call TRBD1 (7 bases). The CDR3 totals 15 residues. Trimming removed 3 bases at V and 1 base at J, with 13 bases between. Germline CDR1 is SGDLS and CDR2 is YYNGEE. CDR3 nucleotide sequence: TGTGCCAGCAGCGATCCAGGGGGGACCCAAGAGACCCAGTACTTC. Translated, it gives CASSDPGGTQETQYF.

The CDR3 coding sequence is TGCGCCAGCAGCTATTCCCTAGGTGAACAAGAGACCCAGTACTTC. Encoded protein: CASSYSLGEQETQYF. This chain connects TRBV5-1 to TRBJ2-5; D remains ambiguous. CDR1 and CDR2 (germline): SGHRS, YFSETQ. CDR3 length: 15 residues. V lost 3 bases and J 2 bases, leaving 14 bases between the germline ends.

The chain couples TRBV13 to TRBJ2-7; 7 bases map to TRBD2. The V gene end was trimmed by 0 bases and the J gene end by 7 bases; junction bases not matched to a gene: 3. The CDR3 totals 13 residues. CDR1 and CDR2 from the germline V gene are PRHDT and FYEKMQ (reference sequence). CDR3 DNA: TGTGCCAGCAGCTTAGGCGGGCGGGAGGAGCAGTACTTC. Its translation is CASSLGGREEQYF.

This chain links TRBV7-3 with TRBJ1-2, with TRBD1 matching over 7 bases. CDR3 length: 13 amino acids. Germline V gene lookup returns CDR1 SGHTA and CDR2 FQGTGA. V gave up 1 base and J gave up 10 bases; unmatched junction bases: 6. The CDR3 DNA follows: TGTGCCAGCAGCTTAATAACAGGGGATGACTACACCTTC. Its protein is CASSLITGDDYTF.

This clone was observed a single time. The rearrangement joins TRBV18 to TRBJ2-5; tentatively, D is TRBD1 (5 bases). This CDR3 is built from 16 residues. Germline V gives CDR1 KGHSH, CDR2 LQKENI. The ends were cut back, 6 bases at V and 0 bases at J, with 17 bases in the middle. The CDR3 sequence is CASSPPHYRNQETQYF. In DNA form, the CDR3 reads TGTGCCAGCTCGCCTCCCCACTACAGGAACCAAGAGACCCAGTACTTC.

The V call is TRBV5-1, the J call TRBJ2-1; 7 bases fit TRBD1. Germline CDR1 is SGHRS and CDR2 is YFSETQ. There are 15 residues in the CDR3. J lost 0 bases, V lost 6 bases, and 6 bases had no gene match. The CDR3 reads CASTPAGGSYNEQFF. The CDR3 region has the DNA TGCGCCAGCACCCCGGCAGGGGGCTCCTACAATGAGCAGTTCTTC.

The V and J genes are TRBV30 and TRBJ1-1, with D perhaps TRBD1 (5 bases). Trimming pared 4 bases from V and 4 bases from J, leaving 16 bases between. CDR1 and CDR2 from the germline V gene are GTSNPN and SVGIG (reference sequence). CDR3 size: 14 residues. The CDR3 coding sequence is TGTGCCTGGACCGCGGGGGTGTTGGGCACTGAAGCTTTCTTT. It specifies CAWTAGVLGTEAFF.

The CDR3 bases are TGTGCCAGCAGTTACAGCCCCGGGGAACTTAGCAATGAGCAGTTCTTC. Translation gives CASSYSPGELSNEQFF. The rearrangement joins TRBV6-5 to TRBJ2-1; a possible D gene is TRBD2 (5 bases). Trimming took 2 bases from V and 6 from J, leaving 17 bases between them. Per germline, CDR1 MNHEY and CDR2 SVGAGI. This CDR3 comprises 16 residues.

This chain uses TRBV9 with TRBJ2-2; 11 bases fit TRBD2. After removal of 0 bases from V and 4 bases from J, the junction contained 5 bases not matched to a gene. The CDR3 is 17 amino acids. The V gene's germline CDR1 is SGDLS and CDR2 YYNGEE. The CDR3 region has the DNA TGTGCCAGCAGCGTAGATAGCGGGGGGGCCGTCACCGGGGAGCTGTTTTTT. Its translation is CASSVDSGGAVTGELFF.

The chain couples TRBV27 to TRBJ1-2; TRBD1 matches 8 bases. After removal of 3 bases from V and 4 bases from J, the junction contained 7 bases not matched to a gene. The CDR3 spans 15 residues. The V gene's germline CDR1 is MNHEY and CDR2 SMNVEV (reference sequence). The CDR3 loop reads CASSFSLTGAYGYTF. DNA for the CDR3: TGTGCCAGCAGTTTCTCGCTGACAGGGGCCTATGGCTACACCTTC.

V is TRBV7-2 and J is TRBJ1-3; 8 bases agree with TRBD1. J was trimmed by 0 bases and V by 5 bases; bases with no gene match: 6. The CDR3 sequence is 16 residues long. Germline V gene data show CDR1 as SGHTA and CDR2 as FQGNSA. The CDR3 loop reads CASSNGQGPSGNTIYF. The CDR3 DNA sequence: TGTGCCAGCAGCAACGGACAGGGTCCCTCTGGAAACACCATATATTTT.

Notes on this clone: Other DNA sequences from this sample encode an identical CDR3 as well. CDR3 sequence reads: CASSIGSSSYEQYF. DNA of the CDR3: TGTGCCAGTAGTATCGGGTCAAGCTCCTACGAGCAGTACTTC. The chain uses TRBV19 and TRBJ2-7; the D is unclear. This CDR3 region has 14 residues. Trimming stripped 3 bases from V and 0 bases from J, with 9 bases between. The germline V gene encodes CDR1 LNHDA and CDR2 SQIVND (reference sequence).

The chain carries TRBV2 and TRBJ1-2, with 7 bases aligning to TRBD1. V lost 10 bases, J lost 8 bases, and 7 bases stayed unmatched. Germline lookup yields CDR1 SNHLY and CDR2 FYNNEI. The CDR3 contains 11 residues. This CDR3 is CANKDRVGYTF. DNA for the CDR3: TGTGCCAACAAAGACAGGGTGGGCTACACCTTC.

The chain combines TRBV4-2 with TRBJ1-1; no clear D gene. Germline V gene lookup returns CDR1 LGHNA and CDR2 YNFKEQ. This CDR3 contains 15 residues. V shed 0 bases and J shed 5 bases, with 13 bases lying between them. The CDR3, as DNA: TGTGCCAGCAGCCAAGAATGGGAAGGAGGGACTGAAGCTTTCTTT. It encodes CASSQEWEGGTEAFF.

V gene TRBV7-8 combines with J gene TRBJ2-7; the match to TRBD1 covers 7 bases. CDR3 length: 14 amino acids. Trimming at V came to 3 bases and at J to 2 bases, leaving 4 bases not matched to a gene. CDR1 is SGHVS and CDR2 is FQNEAQ in the germline V gene. In DNA form, the CDR3 reads TGTGCCAGCAGCTTTGGGGACAGCACCTACGAGCAGTACTTC. This gives the protein CASSFGDSTYEQYF.

The table lists this clone with a few counts. The chain uses TRBV7-8 and TRBJ1-5, with D tentatively TRBD1 (6 bases). There are 17 residues in the CDR3. CDR1 is SGHVS and CDR2 is FQNEAQ in the germline V gene. V was shortened by 0 bases and J by 4 bases, with 16 bases between the two germline ends. CDR3 sequence: CASSLAADRFDNQPQHF. The CDR3 DNA reads TGTGCCAGCAGCTTAGCCGCAGACAGGTTCGATAATCAGCCCCAGCATTTT.

The chain is built from TRBV18 and TRBJ2-7; D is perhaps TRBD1 (6 bases). From germline, CDR1 is KGHSH and CDR2 LQKENI. The ends were cut back, 3 bases at V and 6 bases at J, with 21 bases in the middle. CDR3 length equals 16 residues. CDR3 residues: CASSPSGTPDLGEQYF. As DNA, the CDR3 is TGTGCCAGCTCACCGTCCGGGACACCAGACTTGGGCGAGCAGTACTTC. The whole variable domain, remainder taken from reference TRBV18 and TRBJ2-7, is NAGVMQNPRHLVRRRGQEARLRCSPMKGHSHVYWYRQLPEEGLKFMVYLQKENIIDESGMPKERFSAEFPKEGPSILRIQQVVRGDSAAYFCASSPSGTPDLGEQYFGPGTRLTVT.

The chain recombines TRBV29-1 with TRBJ2-7; 10 nucleotides align to TRBD1. The junction had 13 bases not matched to a gene; V was cut back by 7 bases and J by 7 bases. Germline CDR1 reads SQVTM; CDR2 reads ANQGSEA. CDR3 length equals 14 residues. Here the CDR3 reads CSARTGTGVMEQYF. DNA for the CDR3: TGCAGCGCCCGAACGGGGACAGGGGTCATGGAGCAGTACTTC.

V gene TRBV9 combines with J gene TRBJ1-2; the D is unclear. Trimming stripped 0 bases from V and 5 bases from J, with 8 bases between. Germline V gene lookup returns CDR1 SGDLS and CDR2 YYNGEE. The length of the CDR3 is 13 residues. CDR3 sequence (DNA): TGTGCCAGCAGCGTAGCTACGGAGTATGGCTACACCTTC. Translating gives CASSVATEYGYTF.